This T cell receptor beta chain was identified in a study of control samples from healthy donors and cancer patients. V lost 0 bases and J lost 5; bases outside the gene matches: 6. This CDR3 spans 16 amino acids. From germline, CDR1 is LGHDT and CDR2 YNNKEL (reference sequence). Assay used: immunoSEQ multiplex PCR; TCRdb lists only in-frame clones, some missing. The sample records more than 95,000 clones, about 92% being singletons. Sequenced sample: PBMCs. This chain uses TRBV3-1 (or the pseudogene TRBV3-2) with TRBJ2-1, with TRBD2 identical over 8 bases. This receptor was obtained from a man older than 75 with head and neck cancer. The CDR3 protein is CASSQEGSGGHNEQFF. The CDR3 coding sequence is TGTGCCAGCAGCCAAGAGGGTTCGGGAGGGCACAATGAGCAGTTCTTC.